These 20 T cell receptor beta chains were all obtained from the same sample, sequenced in a study of tumor-infiltrating lymphocytes in primary liver carcinoma. From unsorted bulk tissue weighing about 17-30 mg, DNA and RNA were co-extracted. The authors made TCR beta cDNA from roughly 480 ng total RNA with a constant-region primer. Modified slightly, ARM-PCR produced TCR beta libraries over three nested multiplex PCR rounds. For around 11 cycles apiece, the opening two PCR rounds ran with TRBV1-TRBV30 forward primers and a C-beta reverse primer. TCRdb analysed the multiplex PCR reads with MiXCR anew, one entry per CDR3 protein. The sample includes some 64,000 distinct CDR3 sequences, over 60% seen only once; the top ten take about 40%. Specimen: liver tumor tissue from sampling region 4. Subset reported: tumor region T4, right-lateral pole. Receptor source: a man aged 40-55 years with primary liver carcinoma and hepatitis B virus infection.

Note on this clonotype: A much more abundant neighbour one base away suggests this may be a read error. The chain recombines TRBV5-6 with TRBJ2-2, with 7 positions matching TRBD1. V shed 3 bases, J shed 0 bases, and the junction held 2 bases outside the gene matches. The V gene's germline CDR1 is SGHDT and CDR2 YYEEEE. This CDR3 has 15 amino acids. The CDR3 nucleotides are TGTGCCAGCAGCTGGGGACAGTCGAACACCGGGGAGCTGTTTTTT. It translates to CASSWGQSNTGELFF.

A word on this clonotype: It is likely a read error, because the conserved phenylalanine at the end of the CDR3 is missing. This rearrangement joins TRBV10-3 to TRBJ1-5; D remains unclear. The CDR3 totals 14 residues. Germline assignment: CDR1 ENHRY and CDR2 SYGVKD. DNA for the CDR3: TGTGCCATCAGTGTGTATGAGGGCGATCAGTCCCAGCATTTG. This sequence encodes CAISVYEGDQSQHL.

This rearrangement joins TRBV5-4 to TRBJ1-3, with D unclear. This CDR3 region has 16 residues. The V and J ends lost 2 bases and 1 base respectively, with 13 bases between them. The germline V gene encodes CDR1 SGHNT and CDR2 YYREEE (reference sequence). CDR3 amino acids: CASSFLSSRSGNTIYF. The CDR3 DNA follows: TGTGCCAGCAGCTTTTTGAGCTCCAGATCTGGAAACACCATATATTTT.

This chain joins TRBV12-3 or TRBV12-4 and TRBJ1-3; D might be TRBD1 (5 bases). Trimming stripped 6 bases from V and 3 bases from J, with 30 bases between. The CDR3 contains 20 residues. DNA for the CDR3: TGTGCCAGCAGCCCTAGGGGCGAGGCTGGGGTCTTAGTGGGTGGAAACACCATATATTTT. It translates to CASSPRGEAGVLVGGNTIYF.

The chain links TRBV11-2 to TRBJ2-7; no clear D. Germline V gene lookup returns CDR1 SGHAT and CDR2 FQNNGV. V lost 11 bases and J lost 2, with 22 bases in between. CDR3 length: 15 residues. CDR3 residues: CAGGLSSGITYEQYF. CDR3 nucleotides: TGTGCCGGCGGCTTATCCTCGGGTATTACCTACGAGCAGTACTTC.

Concerning this clonotype itself: At one of its ends the junction is not consistent with the germline gene, which may arise from a read error. The rearrangement joins TRBV6-1 to TRBJ2-7; 12 bases align to TRBD2. CDR1 and CDR2 from the germline V gene are MNHNS and SASEGT. There are 15 residues in the CDR3. DNA for the CDR3: TGTGCCAGCAGTGAATGGACTAGCGGGAACGACGAGGAGTACTTC. This codes for CASSEWTSGNDEEYF.

This sequence joins TRBV28 and TRBJ2-7; 11 nucleotides agree with TRBD2. The CDR3 totals 14 residues. Germline V gene data show CDR1 as MDHEN and CDR2 as SYDVKM. The CDR3 is CVNSPLAGDYEQYF. CDR3 in DNA: TGTGTCAACAGTCCACTAGCGGGAGACTACGAGCAGTACTTC. Full variable domain (rest looked up from reference TRBV28 and TRBJ2-7): DVKVTQSSRYLVKRTGEKVFLECVQDMDHENMFWYRQDPGLGLRLIYFSYDVKMKEKGDIPEGYSVSREKKERFSLILESASTNQTSMYLCVNSPLAGDYEQYFGPGTRLTVT.

As for this clonotype: Just one base apart from a much larger clone, this may be a read error. V gene TRBV6-1 combines with J gene TRBJ1-5, with D perhaps matching TRBD1 (5 bases). CDR1 and CDR2 (germline): MNHNS, SASEGT. The CDR3 length is 16 residues. Between the trimmed V and J ends, which lost 5 bases and 3 bases, there was a span of 17 bases. CDR3 nucleotides: TGTGCCAGCAGTAGGCTCGGGTTGGGGGACAATCAGCCCCAGCATTTT. It yields the protein CASSRLGLGDNQPQHF.

Concerning this clonotype itself: An end of the junction does not agree with germline; a read error may underlie this. The V and J genes are TRBV5-4 and TRBJ2-1, with D hard to call. Germline V CDR1 and CDR2: SGHNT, YYREEE (reference sequence). The CDR3 loop spans 14 amino acids. CDR3 in DNA: TGTCCCAGCAGCTTCGTAGGGCAGTACAATGAGCAGTTCTTC. Translating it yields CPSSFVGQYNEQFF. The variable domain in full, with the rest retrieved from reference TRBV5-4 and TRBJ2-1, is ETGVTQSPTHLIKTRGQQVTLRCSSQSGHNTVSWYQQALGQGPQFIFQYYREEENGRGNFPPRFSGLQFPNYSSELNVNALELDDSALYLCPSSFVGQYNEQFFGPGTRLTVL.

The rearrangement links TRBV12-3 or TRBV12-4 to TRBJ2-5; D uncertain. V was pared by 1 base and J by 10 bases, with 7 bases between. The CDR3 is 11 amino acids. As DNA, the CDR3 is TGTGCCAGCAGTTTAGAGGGAATCCAGTACTTC. Its translation is CASSLEGIQYF.

As for this clonotype: The CDR3 does not close with the conserved phenylalanine or tryptophan, likely indicating a read error. The chain carries TRBV28 and TRBJ1-5; D is possibly TRBD1 (6 bases). The CDR3 has 15 amino acids. Trimming removed 4 bases at V and 4 bases at J, with 14 bases between. The germline CDR1 and CDR2 sequences are MDHEN and SYDVKM. This CDR3 reads CASSSPQGSNQPQHL. DNA of the CDR3: TGTGCCAGCAGTTCTCCCCAGGGGAGTAATCAGCCCCAGCATTTG.

About this clonotype itself: A read error may account for a junction end that differs from germline. This chain joins TRBV6-5 and TRBJ2-5; D not resolved. Germline V gives CDR1 MNHEY, CDR2 SVGAGI. The CDR3 is 14 amino acids. The CDR3 is CVSSYIGRQETQYF. The CDR3 DNA is TGTGTCAGCAGTTACATCGGACGGCAAGAGACCCAGTACTTC.

The rearrangement links TRBV11-2 to TRBJ2-7, with 9 bases identical to TRBD1. From germline, CDR1 is SGHAT and CDR2 FQNNGV. The CDR3 spans 14 residues. V shed 6 bases and J 8 bases; nucleotides not matched to a gene: 11. CDR3 nucleotides: TGTGCCAGCAGTTTTGAACAGGGGGCTTACAAGCAGTACTTC. Translation gives CASSFEQGAYKQYF.

To note about this clonotype: This is likely a read error, given that the CDR3 carries no conserved phenylalanine or tryptophan at its end. The rearrangement uses TRBV6-1 and TRBJ2-7; unclear D gene. The germline CDR1 and CDR2 sequences are MNHNS and SASEGT. The CDR3 sequence is 15 residues long. V was shortened by 2 bases and J by 3 bases, with 14 bases between the two germline ends. The CDR3 protein is CASSEPAVGSYEQYL. The CDR3 DNA reads TGTGCCAGCAGTGAACCGGCGGTAGGCAGCTACGAGCAGTACTTA.

This rearrangement joins TRBV6-5 to TRBJ1-2, with unresolved D. Looked up from germline, CDR1 is MNHEY and CDR2 is SVGAGI. The CDR3 covers 13 residues. V shed 7 bases and J shed 1 base, with 10 bases lying between them. The CDR3 reads CASKTGINYGYTF. The CDR3 nucleotides are TGTGCCAGCAAGACGGGGATTAACTATGGCTACACCTTC.

About this clonotype: No conserved phenylalanine or tryptophan is present at the end of the CDR3, so a read error is the likely explanation. The chain joins TRBV6-6 to TRBJ1-5, with D perhaps matching TRBD1 (5 bases). Germline V gene sequence: CDR1 MNHNY, CDR2 SVGAGI (reference sequence). The CDR3 runs to 18 residues. In DNA form, the CDR3 reads TGTGCCAGCAGCCAATTCCCGGGGGTTGGTGATAGCAACCAGCCCCAGCATTAT. This translates into CASSQFPGVGDSNQPQHY.

The V call is TRBV6-2 or TRBV6-3, the J call TRBJ1-5, with a tentative D call TRBD1 (5 bases). Germline CDR1 MNHEY, CDR2 SVGEGT. Trimming cost V 0 bases and J 4 bases, with 19 bases left between them. This CDR3 region has 18 residues. The CDR3 sequence: CASSYSWDGDIRNQPQHF. The CDR3 DNA reads TGTGCCAGCAGTTACTCCTGGGACGGTGATATAAGGAATCAGCCCCAGCATTTT.

The table lists this clonotype with a few counts. A much larger clonotype is one base distant, so this may be a read error. The chain is built from TRBV29-1 and TRBJ1-1; 8 nucleotides match TRBD1. The germline gives CDR1 SQVTM, CDR2 ANQGSEA. The CDR3 extends over 15 amino acids. The CDR3 protein is CGGSGGWGMNTEAFF. CDR3 bases: TGCGGCGGGTCAGGGGGCTGGGGAATGAACACTGAAGCTTTCTTT.

This sequence joins TRBV10-3 and TRBJ1-5, with D hard to call. The CDR3 is 14 amino acids. Germline values: CDR1 ENHRY, CDR2 SYGVKD. The CDR3: CAVSDYEGDQPQHF. The CDR3 nucleotides read TGTGCTGTCAGTGACTATGAGGGCGATCAGCCCCAGCATTTT.

Of note for this clonotype: Germline is not matched at one junction end, which may reflect a read error. V gene TRBV29-1 combines with J gene TRBJ2-2, with D possibly TRBD2 on 6 matching bases. The CDR3 consists of 13 residues. Germline loops: CDR1 SQVTM, CDR2 ANQGSEA. The CDR3, as DNA: TGCAGTGTCCGGGGAGGAGGCACCGGGGAGCTGCTTTTT. Its protein product is CSVRGGGTGELLF.